The subject of this entry is one TCR beta chain. This entry is derived from a study of blood T cell repertoires in COVID-19. Whole-study context: Both acute and convalescent COVID-19 samples were obtained from the United States, Italy and Spain. From T cells, B-cell-depleted T cells, or PBMCs came the material, which was cDNA or gDNA.

As originally analysed: Reference gene primer amplification gave estimated nucleated cell counts. Generated by immunoSEQ multiplex PCR, the TCRdb table keeps only in-frame clones and is missing some. For V, J and clone size, that table is used; D and trimming come from the DNA. The sample shows about 200,000 clones, approximately 80% of them seen only once. Source material: peripheral blood. The TCR was taken from a woman over 75 with COVID-19, enrolled during active disease.

The CDR3 spells CSVSDTQYF. CDR3 nucleotide sequence: TGCAGCGTTTCTGATACGCAGTATTTT. V gene TRBV29-1 combines with J gene TRBJ2-3; D is ambiguous. This CDR3 contains 9 residues. Germline CDR1 SQVTM, CDR2 ANQGSEA. With 5 bases removed from V and 6 bases from J, the gap between germline ends came to 3 bases.